A selection of T cell receptor beta chains follows, all from one sample in a study of cytomegalovirus exposure and HLA in healthy donors. Only in-frame clones appear in the TCRdb table, and some are missing; sequencing was by immunoSEQ multiplex PCR. With more than 50,000 clones in the sample, the ten largest clones hold roughly 12%. The sample consisted of PBMCs. The receptor set was obtained from a man aged 18 to 29 in good health and CMV-seropositive. Both conserved end residues are part of each CDR3. A D gene is named only where the DNA matches it firmly. Where a row states a size, it is once, few, many or the class of an expanded clone; other rows omit it.

J,V,D,size,DNA,CDR3
TRBJ2-7,TRBV5-1,TRBD1,NA,TGCGCCAGCAGCCCGACCGGGACAGAGTCCTACGAGCAGTACTTC,CASSPTGTESYEQYF
TRBJ1-6,TRBV5-6,NA,NA,TGTGCCAGCAGCTTGGTGAGCTCCTATAATTCACCCCTCCACTTT,CASSLVSSYNSPLHF
TRBJ2-7,TRBV5-6,NA,NA,TGTGCCAGCAGCTTTCATGGGGGGTCCTACGAGCAGTACTTC,CASSFHGGSYEQYF
TRBJ1-5,TRBV19,NA,NA,TGTGCCAGTAGTACTACAGTGTACCATTATCAGCCCCAGCATTTT,CASSTTVYHYQPQHF
TRBJ1-4,TRBV30,NA,NA,TGTGCCTGGACGCAGGGGACGACTAATGAAAAACTGTTTTTT,CAWTQGTTNEKLFF
TRBJ2-7,TRBV4-1,NA,NA,TGCGCCAGCAGCCAAGATTCAAGACCCGGGAACGAGCAGTACTTC,CASSQDSRPGNEQYF
TRBJ1-2,TRBV19,TRBD1,NA,TGTGCCAGTACCGCCGCCGGGACAGACTATGGCTACACCTTC,CASTAAGTDYGYTF
TRBJ2-2,TRBV10-3,TRBD1,NA,TGTGCCATCAGATCCGACAGGGACACCGGGGAGCTGTTTTTT,CAIRSDRDTGELFF
TRBJ2-6,TRBV25-1,TRBD1,NA,TGTGCCAGCGAGGGACAGGAGGGGTCCTCTGGGGCCAACGTCCTGACTTTC,CASEGQEGSSGANVLTF
TRBJ1-2,TRBV5-8,NA,NA,TGTGCCAGCAGCCCTGACAGTTCCCTATTGGGCTACACCTTC,CASSPDSSLLGYTF
TRBJ1-1,TRBV6-5,NA,NA,TGTGCCAGCATCTTCAGGGTAGGGAACACTGAAGCTTTCTTT,CASIFRVGNTEAFF
TRBJ2-1,TRBV15,NA,NA,TGTGCCACCAGCAGAGAGCGGGAAGGCTACAATGAGCAGTTCTTC,CATSREREGYNEQFF
TRBJ1-2,TRBV5-1,NA,NA,TGCGCCAGCAGCCGCGGACAGTCCGCTAACTATGGCTACACCTTC,CASSRGQSANYGYTF
TRBJ1-4,TRBV5-4,TRBD1,NA,TGTGCCAGCAGCTTCAGGGGGACTAATGAAAAACTGTTTTTT,CASSFRGTNEKLFF
TRBJ2-7,TRBV28,TRBD2,NA,TGTGCCAGCAGTTTGGGACTAGCATACGAGCAGTACTTC,CASSLGLAYEQYF
TRBJ2-1,TRBV9,NA,NA,TGTGCCAGCAGCGCGACAGTTGGGCTCCTGACGTACAATGAGCAGTTCTTC,CASSATVGLLTYNEQFF
TRBJ2-3,TRBV5-8,TRBD1,NA,TGTGCCAGCAGCTTGTCCTGGACAGGGGGGAATACGCAGTATTTT,CASSLSWTGGNTQYF
TRBJ1-4,TRBV9,NA,NA,TGTGCCAGCAGCGTAGTTTCAGGGGCGGATGAAAAACTGTTTTTT,CASSVVSGADEKLFF
TRBJ2-1,TRBV11-3,TRBD2,NA,TGTGCCAGCAGCTCGGGACTAGCGGGGGGGAATGAGCAGTTCTTC,CASSSGLAGGNEQFF
TRBJ1-1,TRBV7-3,NA,NA,TGTGCCAGCAGCTTAGCTTCAGGGGACACTGAAGCTTTCTTT,CASSLASGDTEAFF
TRBJ2-7,TRBV6-1,TRBD2,NA,TGTGCCAGCAGTGAAGTAGTGGGACTAGCGGGAGCCGGCTACGAGCAGTACTTC,CASSEVVGLAGAGYEQYF
TRBJ2-7,TRBV10-1,NA,NA,TGCGCCAGCAGTGGAAGGAGGGGACGAAGCGAGCAGTACTTC,CASSGRRGRSEQYF
TRBJ2-3,TRBV27,NA,NA,TGTGCCAGCAGTTTACGTGCGGCTAGCTGGGATACGCAGTATTTT,CASSLRAASWDTQYF
TRBJ1-2,TRBV29-1,NA,NA,TGCAGCGTTACCCGCTTGGGCAGTGCAAACTATGGCTACACCTTC,CSVTRLGSANYGYTF
TRBJ2-7,TRBV7-8,TRBD2,NA,TGTGCCAGCAGATATGGGACTAGCGGGAGAGTCAGCGAGCAGTACTTC,CASRYGTSGRVSEQYF
TRBJ1-5,TRBV19,TRBD1,NA,TGTGCCAGTAGTACCTCCGGGACAGGGGGCCTTTATAGCAATCAGCCCCAGCATTTT,CASSTSGTGGLYSNQPQHF
TRBJ1-1,TRBV11-3,TRBD1,NA,TGTGCCAGCAGCTCTGACGGACAGGTTTCGAACACTGAAGCTTTCTTT,CASSSDGQVSNTEAFF
TRBJ2-7,TRBV5-1,TRBD2,NA,TGCGCCAGCAGCTACGACAGCGGGGGGACCTACGAGCAGTACTTC,CASSYDSGGTYEQYF
TRBJ2-7,TRBV4-2,NA,medium-sized,TGTGCCAGCAGCCAAGATTCGGGACACCACGCGGACTACGAGCAGTACTTC,CASSQDSGHHADYEQYF
TRBJ1-1,TRBV2,NA,NA,TGTGCCAGCAGTTATATCGGGACAAAGAACACTGAAGCTTTCTTT,CASSYIGTKNTEAFF
TRBJ1-5,TRBV4-2,NA,NA,TGTGCCAGCAGCCAAGATAACAGGGTGGCTCAGCCCCAGCATTTT,CASSQDNRVAQPQHF
TRBJ2-4,TRBV6-5,NA,NA,TGTGCCAGCACCCCTTGGGGGCAAAACATTCAGTACTTC,CASTPWGQNIQYF
TRBJ1-4,TRBV10-3,NA,NA,TGTGCCATCAATGGGGGGGGACCAAATGAAAAACTGTTTTTT,CAINGGGPNEKLFF
TRBJ1-5,TRBV18,TRBD1,NA,TGTGCCAGCTCACCTCCAGGGGGAGGCCCCAATCAGCCCCAGCATTTT,CASSPPGGGPNQPQHF
TRBJ1-2,TRBV19,NA,NA,TGTGCCAGTAGTACAGGAGGGAGCTATGGCTACACCTTC,CASSTGGSYGYTF
TRBJ2-6,TRBV30,NA,NA,TGTGCCTGGAACAACGCTGGGGCCAACGTCCTGACTTTC,CAWNNAGANVLTF
TRBJ1-2,TRBV4-1,NA,NA,TGCGCCAGCAGCCAGCGGGCGGGCGACGGCTACACCTTC,CASSQRAGDGYTF
TRBJ2-7,TRBV15,TRBD2,NA,TGTGCCACCGCGGGAGGTGTGGGGCGAGGCGAGCAGTACTTC,CATAGGVGRGEQYF
TRBJ2-5,TRBV4-1,TRBD2,NA,TGCGCCAGCAGCCAAGAACCTGCGGGGGGACTCCAAGAGACCCAGTACTTC,CASSQEPAGGLQETQYF
TRBJ2-3,TRBV5-8,TRBD2,NA,TGTGCCAGCAGCGCCGGACTAGCGGGAGCCGGCACAGATACGCAGTATTTT,CASSAGLAGAGTDTQYF
TRBJ2-1,TRBV27,TRBD2,NA,TGTGCCAGCAGTCCCTTAGCGGGCTCCTACAATGAGCAGTTCTTC,CASSPLAGSYNEQFF
TRBJ2-1,TRBV2,NA,NA,TGTGCCAGCACGGTTGGGTTGGGAGGGCAGTTCTTC,CASTVGLGGQFF
TRBJ2-3,TRBV7-8,TRBD2,NA,TGTGCCAGCAGCCTTAGCGGGACCGGAGATACGCAGTATTTT,CASSLSGTGDTQYF
TRBJ2-7,TRBV10-3,NA,NA,TGTGCCATCAGTGGGGAGGGGGGTTCCTACGAGCAGTACTTC,CAISGEGGSYEQYF
TRBJ2-5,TRBV11-2,NA,NA,TGTGCCAGCAGCTTAGATCGGCACGGGGGAAGGGAGACCCAGTACTTC,CASSLDRHGGRETQYF
TRBJ2-7,TRBV18,TRBD1,NA,TGTGCCAGCTCACCAGAGAGGGACAGTAGCGCCTACGAGCAGTACTTC,CASSPERDSSAYEQYF